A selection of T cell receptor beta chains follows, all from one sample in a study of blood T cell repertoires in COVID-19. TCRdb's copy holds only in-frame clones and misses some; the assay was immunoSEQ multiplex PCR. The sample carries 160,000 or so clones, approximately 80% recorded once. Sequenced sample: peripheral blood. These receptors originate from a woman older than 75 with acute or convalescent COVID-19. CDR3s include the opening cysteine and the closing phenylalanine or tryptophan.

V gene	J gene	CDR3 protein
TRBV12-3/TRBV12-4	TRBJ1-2	CASSSTGGDGYTF
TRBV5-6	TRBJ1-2	CASSFLYGYTF
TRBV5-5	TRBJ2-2	CASSLVGSANTGELFF
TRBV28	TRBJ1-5	CASSSPGTGYSNQPQHF
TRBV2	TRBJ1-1	CASRESRGAFF
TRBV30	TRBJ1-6	CAWRLSGQAYNSPLHF
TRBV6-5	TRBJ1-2	CASSYYGLNYGYTF
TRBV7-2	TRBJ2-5	CASSPGWGRRETQYF
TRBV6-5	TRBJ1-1	CASRETVNTEAFF
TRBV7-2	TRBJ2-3	CASSPLGAGGLDTQYF
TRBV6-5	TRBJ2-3	CASTKPGSGTQYF
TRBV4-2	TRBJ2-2	CASSPGTSGGAVELFF
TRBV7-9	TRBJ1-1	CASSPYAGVDTEAFF
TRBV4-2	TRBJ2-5	CASSQDQTSGGAETQYF
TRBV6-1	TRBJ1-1	CASSEDLIGTEAFF
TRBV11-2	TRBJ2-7	CASSSSGTEFTQQYF
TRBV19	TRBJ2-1	CATKQGANEQFF
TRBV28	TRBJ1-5	CASSSGQGASQPQHF
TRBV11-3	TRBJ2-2	CASSLVGGSNTGELFF